This is a list of T cell receptor beta chains from one sample in a study of T cells in narcolepsy. The assay was immunoSEQ multiplex PCR, and TCRdb's table has in-frame clones only and misses some. The table shows some 20,000 clones, with less than 90% occurring only once. The sample taken for sequencing was memory (CD45RA-) CD4+ T cells from blood. The receptors originated from a human donor in good health. Each CDR3 is given with its conserved first and last residue. The D gene is left open where the match is weak. The listing skips clone size in some rows; elsewhere it reads once, few, many or a size class.

cdr3_aa cdr3_nt d_call j_call clone_size v_call
CATSREVSEQYF TGTGCCACCAGCAGAGAGGTCAGCGAGCAGTACTTC NA TRBJ2-7 few TRBV15
CASSSPNRVGIWEAGELFF TGTGCCAGCAGCTCACCGAACAGGGTGGGGATTTGGGAAGCCGGGGAGCTGTTTTTT NA TRBJ2-2 NA TRBV7-2
CASSLLYNEQFF TGTGCCAGCAGTTTACTTTACAATGAGCAGTTCTTC NA TRBJ2-1 NA TRBV28
CSVEFGGGTEAFF TGCAGCGTTGAGTTTGGGGGGGGTACTGAAGCTTTCTTT NA TRBJ1-1 NA TRBV29-1
CASSLAKVTGVCEKLFF TGTGCCAGCAGCTTGGCCAAAGTGACAGGGGTATGTGAAAAACTGTTTTTT TRBD1 TRBJ1-4 NA TRBV5-7
CASSKGPGSPNQPQHF TGTGCCAGCAGCAAAGGCCCAGGGTCCCCAAATCAGCCCCAGCATTTT NA TRBJ1-5 NA TRBV21-1
CASRRGGGLEKLFF TGTGCCAGCAGGAGAGGAGGGGGTTTGGAAAAACTGTTTTTT NA TRBJ1-4 NA TRBV27
CASSQALAGDAYEQYF TGCGCCAGCAGCCAAGCACTAGCGGGGGACGCCTACGAGCAGTACTTC TRBD2 TRBJ2-7 NA TRBV4-1
CASSEQGIGNTIYF TGTGCCAGCAGCGAACAGGGGATTGGAAACACCATATATTTT TRBD1 TRBJ1-3 NA TRBV5-6
CASSYGQATETQYF TGTGCCAGCAGTTACGGACAGGCTACGGAGACCCAGTACTTC TRBD1 TRBJ2-5 NA TRBV6-9
CAISETASGNTIYF TGTGCCATCAGTGAAACAGCCTCTGGAAACACCATATATTTT NA TRBJ1-3 NA TRBV10-3
CASSGVGLNTEAFF TGTGCCAGCAGTGGAGTCGGGTTGAACACTGAAGCTTTCTTT NA TRBJ1-1 NA TRBV2
CASSVAGHSPLHF TGTGCCAGCAGCGTAGCAGGGCATTCACCCCTCCACTTT NA TRBJ1-6 NA TRBV9
CASSAPGHRNSPLHF TGTGCCAGCAGTGCGCCGGGACACCGGAATTCACCCCTCCACTTT NA TRBJ1-6 NA TRBV2
CASSYTANYGYTF TGTGCCAGCAGTTACACAGCTAACTATGGCTACACCTTC NA TRBJ1-2 NA TRBV6-6
CASSSLASDRGETQYF TGTGCCAGCAGCTCCTTAGCCTCGGACAGAGGAGAGACCCAGTACTTC NA TRBJ2-5 NA TRBV11-2
CSVSNRANQPQHF TGCAGCGTCTCAAACAGGGCAAATCAGCCCCAGCATTTT NA TRBJ1-5 NA TRBV29-1
CASSLGGFRGQSNYGYTF TGTGCCAGCAGCTTGGGAGGATTCAGGGGGCAGAGTAACTATGGCTACACCTTC TRBD1 TRBJ1-2 NA TRBV7-2
CASSARTRVNYGYTF TGTGCCAGCAGTGCCAGGACCAGGGTTAACTATGGCTACACCTTC NA TRBJ1-2 NA TRBV28
CASSTGGDPNQPQHF TGTGCCAGCAGTACCGGAGGGGACCCCAATCAGCCCCAGCATTTT NA TRBJ1-5 NA TRBV27
CAVQGTGHTGELFF TGTGCCGTCCAAGGGACAGGACACACCGGGGAGCTGTTTTTT TRBD1 TRBJ2-2 once TRBV2
CASSSRRTGGIRTGELFF TGTGCCAGCAGCTCACGGCGGACAGGGGGAATAAGGACCGGGGAGCTGTTTTTT TRBD1 TRBJ2-2 NA TRBV5-6
CASSLGGAAQKETQYF TGTGCCAGCAGCTTGGGAGGGGCGGCCCAGAAAGAGACCCAGTACTTC NA TRBJ2-5 NA TRBV5-4
CASSSAGPQNIQYF TGTGCCAGCAGTTCCGCGGGACCCCAAAACATTCAGTACTTC NA TRBJ2-4 once TRBV2
CATSGPLGGRYNEQFF TGTGCCACCAGCGGCCCTCTGGGCGGGAGATACAATGAGCAGTTCTTC TRBD2 TRBJ2-1 NA TRBV15
CASSLLSEFSEQFF TGTGCCAGCAGCTTACTGTCAGAGTTTTCTGAGCAGTTCTTC NA TRBJ2-1 NA TRBV7-9
CASSPQGTGGPSPLHF TGTGCCAGCAGCCCTCAAGGGACAGGCGGTCCCTCACCCCTCCACTTT TRBD1 TRBJ1-6 NA TRBV4-2
CASSPIGGGGASNEQFF TGTGCCAGCAGCCCTATCGGTGGCGGGGGGGCCTCCAATGAGCAGTTCTTC TRBD2 TRBJ2-1 NA TRBV4-2
CASSLGQTGNTIYF TGTGCCAGCAGCTTAGGGCAGACTGGAAACACCATATATTTT NA TRBJ1-3 NA TRBV7-6
CASSVTDSGNTIYF TGTGCCAGCAGCGTAACAGACTCTGGAAACACCATATATTTT NA TRBJ1-3 NA TRBV9
CASSEGQTHTYEQYF TGTGCCAGCAGCGAGGGACAGACCCATACCTACGAGCAGTACTTC TRBD1 TRBJ2-7 once TRBV9
CASRGGEYQPQHF TGCGCCAGCAGGGGGGGGGAGTATCAGCCCCAGCATTTT NA TRBJ1-5 NA TRBV10-2
CASSSMTGVSNGYTF TGCGCCAGCAGCTCGATGACGGGGGTTTCAAATGGCTACACCTTC NA TRBJ1-2 few TRBV5-1
CAWLDVGYTF TGTGCCTGGCTTGACGTTGGCTACACCTTC NA TRBJ1-2 NA TRBV30
CASSPWAGGMNTEAFF TGTGCCAGCTCACCATGGGCAGGGGGAATGAACACTGAAGCTTTCTTT TRBD1 TRBJ1-1 NA TRBV18
CASSLQDGPSGQYF TGTGCCAGCAGCTTACAGGATGGTCCCTCGGGGCAGTACTTC NA TRBJ2-7 NA TRBV11-2
CASSPVGQPQHF TGTGCCAGCAGCCCAGTTGGGCAGCCCCAGCATTTT NA TRBJ1-5 NA TRBV11-2
CASSRDSNSPLHF TGTGCCAGCAGTCGGGACAGTAATTCACCCCTCCACTTT TRBD1 TRBJ1-6 once TRBV28
CASSLEQGDTDTQYF TGCGCCAGCAGCTTGGAACAGGGGGACACAGATACGCAGTATTTT TRBD1 TRBJ2-3 NA TRBV5-1
CASSSHGRGAAGELFF TGTGCCAGCAGCTCCCACGGACGGGGGGCCGCCGGGGAGCTGTTTTTT NA TRBJ2-2 NA TRBV4-2
CASSLTGWNEQFF TGTGCCAGCAGTCTCACAGGGTGGAATGAGCAGTTCTTC NA TRBJ2-1 few TRBV6-5
CASSTTVSGNTIYF TGCGCCAGCAGCACGACAGTATCTGGAAACACCATATATTTT NA TRBJ1-3 NA TRBV5-1
CSVVVRDRAFYEQYF TGCAGCGTTGTCGTCCGGGACAGGGCTTTCTACGAGCAGTACTTC TRBD1 TRBJ2-7 NA TRBV29-1
CATSLDGNTGELFF TGTGCCACCTCCCTGGACGGTAACACCGGGGAGCTGTTTTTT NA TRBJ2-2 NA TRBV19
CASSPPSGGLTDTQYF TGTGCCAGCTCACCACCGTCCGGGGGCCTCACAGATACGCAGTATTTT NA TRBJ2-3 NA TRBV18
CASSLLGLGYEQFF TGTGCCAGCAGCTTACTGGGACTCGGGTATGAGCAGTTCTTC NA TRBJ2-1 NA TRBV7-9
CSVGRTDSLFF TGCAGCGTTGGGCGGACAGACTCCCTGTTCTTT NA TRBJ1-1 NA TRBV29-1
CASRGQGSTGELFF TGTGCCAGCAGGGGACAGGGGTCGACCGGGGAGCTGTTTTTT TRBD1 TRBJ2-2 once TRBV25-1
CSVDMGTEAFF TGCAGCGTTGATATGGGCACTGAAGCTTTCTTT NA TRBJ1-1 NA TRBV29-1
CASSLGVGQPQHF TGTGCCAGCAGCTTAGGGGTGGGTCAGCCCCAGCATTTT NA TRBJ1-5 once TRBV7-7
CAWSAPQDRIKTQYF TGTGCCTGGAGCGCCCCGCAGGACCGGATTAAGACCCAGTACTTC NA TRBJ2-5 NA TRBV30
CASSEEGYGYTF TGTGCCAGCAGTGAAGAGGGGTATGGCTACACCTTC NA TRBJ1-2 few TRBV2